This is a list of T cell receptor beta chains from one sample in a study of blood T cell repertoires in COVID-19. Repertoires were generated with immunoSEQ multiplex PCR, while TCRdb's copy carries only in-frame clones and drops some. The sample carries about 7,500 clones, 73% recorded once. Sequencing was performed on peripheral blood. The receptors stem from a human donor in a cohort sampled during active COVID-19. CDR3s leave out the opening cysteine and the closing phenylalanine or tryptophan. Only some rows state a clone size, as once, few, many or a class for expanded clones.

clone_size,j_call,v_call,cdr3_aa
NA,TRBJ1-5,TRBV4-1,ASSQDPPGGGNQPQH
few,TRBJ1-6,TRBV5-1,ASSLDRRGNSPLH
NA,TRBJ2-1,TRBV7-8,ASSSKRESYNEQF
once,TRBJ2-7,TRBV21-1,ASSGSTRRLPTYEQY
once,TRBJ2-1,TRBV4-3,ASSQGTPPSYNEQF
few,TRBJ2-7,TRBV4-2,ASSHTTGSGRSYEQY
NA,TRBJ2-3,TRBV28,ASSLSAMLESADTQY
NA,TRBJ2-1,TRBV24-1,ATSDVPGQGRNEQF
NA,TRBJ1-6,TRBV6-5,ASRWGTYDNSPLH
NA,TRBJ1-5,TRBV27,ASSLTRQGRSDNQPQH
NA,TRBJ2-2,TRBV23-1,ASSQDPRGNTANTGELF
once,TRBJ2-7,TRBV4-3,ASSPGTGSYEQY
NA,TRBJ2-2,TRBV7-8,ASSLDPGTGELF
large,TRBJ2-7,TRBV4-3,ASSQDREDEQY
NA,TRBJ1-5,TRBV27,ASSPHDSSNQPQH
medium-sized,TRBJ2-7,TRBV7-6,ASSLAKDRAYEQY
NA,TRBJ1-2,TRBV3-1/TRBV3-2,ASSQGGGRGLGYT
NA,TRBJ2-1,TRBV12-3/TRBV12-4,ASSFLSYNEQF
NA,TRBJ1-1,TRBV6-5,ASSYSTGGFSEAF
NA,TRBJ1-1,TRBV5-1,ASSFRGSNTEAF
NA,TRBJ2-3,TRBV10-2,ASTADSLQDTQY
NA,TRBJ2-3,TRBV10-3,AISESPISGGTDTQY
large,TRBJ1-1,TRBV19,ASWGPTLGITEAF
NA,TRBJ2-1,TRBV27,ASSLAGGHNEQF
NA,TRBJ1-2,TRBV20-1,SASYNYGYT
NA,TRBJ2-3,TRBV27,ASSLSAGEPTDTQY
NA,TRBJ1-2,TRBV27,ASSLSGFSPYGYT
NA,TRBJ1-2,TRBV7-8,ASTPGRGYGYT
NA,TRBJ2-5,TRBV7-9,ASSSTDRDQETQY
medium-sized,TRBJ1-4,TRBV9,ASSEGAATNEKLF
NA,TRBJ2-1,TRBV29-1,SPIGGIYNEQF
NA,TRBJ1-3,TRBV4-1,ASSQDGRTGNTIY
NA,TRBJ1-4,TRBV6-7,ASSYAPQVDEKLF
NA,TRBJ1-2,TRBV18,ASSPRQETNYGYT
NA,TRBJ2-6,TRBV4-2,ASSQGGALSGANVLT
medium-sized,TRBJ2-7,TRBV28,ASRPDSSYEQY
NA,TRBJ2-7,TRBV5-6,ASSLLKFHEQY
NA,TRBJ2-3,TRBV29-1,SVEAVPEAFSTDTQY
NA,TRBJ1-4,TRBV15,ATSRDLGGRLRFNEKLF
large,TRBJ1-1,TRBV12-5,ASAHNRGTEAF
medium-sized,TRBJ2-7,TRBV9,ASSGRDYSYEQY
few,TRBJ1-3,TRBV5-1,ASSPDSQSSGNTIY
NA,TRBJ1-1,TRBV5-1,ASSSDSFDTEAF
NA,TRBJ2-3,TRBV6-5,ASSIDGSSTDTQY
once,TRBJ1-2,TRBV9,ASSVVAADRVHGYT
NA,TRBJ2-3,TRBV6-5,ASYTGTLTDTQY